This T cell receptor (beta chain) was found in a study of regulatory T cells in long-lasting Graves disease. General study results and limits: With persistent disease, TRBV28, TRBJ1-2 and TRBJ2-5 were the favored segments.

This CDR3 is 14 amino acids long. Germline loops: CDR1 DFQATT, CDR2 SNEGSKA (reference sequence). Trimming took off 3 bases at V and 2 bases at J, with 14 bases between the two ends. Time point noted: newly diagnosed GD, antithyroid drugs for less than 3 months. The TCR library used RNA extracted from PBMCs. The patient group derived from an endocrinology department in Xi'an, China. Through Arm-PCR of CDR3 regions and iRepertoire HTBI primers, TCR beta libraries were built. TCRdb reprocessed the multiplex PCR reads via MiXCR and lists one record per CDR3 protein. The sample includes 350,000 to 500,000 distinct CDR3 sequences, around 15% of them seen just once. With regard to this clonotype: Antigen: not known.

This same sample was also part of a study on T cells in Graves' hyperthyroidism and ophthalmopathy. As that report states: Using the HTBI primer set, a first-round RT-PCR was run on the TCR CDR3. Most expanded thyroid clonotypes above 0.001 also appeared in blood.

Sequenced here: peripheral blood mononuclear cells (PBMCs), sampled at new diagnosis, from a patient treated with antithyroid drugs. The J gene is TRBJ2-7, the V gene TRBV20-1; D might be TRBD1 or TRBD2, each matching 5 bases. The TCR sequence derives from a woman aged 50 to 60 with Graves disease. The CDR3 coding sequence is TGCAGTGCTAGGGTTGGGGGAAGAACCTACGAGCAGTACTTC. Translated, it gives CSARVGGRTYEQYF.